This T cell receptor beta chain was observed in a study of control samples from healthy donors and cancer patients. This CDR3 contains 14 residues. The germline V gene encodes CDR1 LNHDA and CDR2 SQIVND (reference sequence). The ends lost 8 bases at V and 0 bases at J; junction bases unmatched: 1. Some clones are missing from TCRdb's copy, which holds only in-frame ones; the method was immunoSEQ multiplex PCR. The sample records tens of thousands of clones, approximately 84% being singletons. The source of this sequence is a man aged 65 to 85 with lung cancer. The sequenced sample was PBMCs. V and J are TRBV19 and TRBJ2-2; 9 positions match TRBD2. DNA for the CDR3: TGTGCCAGTCGCGGGGGGGCGAACACCGGGGAGCTGTTTTTT. Its protein product is CASRGGANTGELFF.